Here is one T cell receptor beta chain with its context. The data originate from a study of blood T cell repertoires in COVID-19. Using immunoSEQ multiplex PCR, the repertoire was profiled, and TCRdb retains in-frame clones only, with some absent. The sample includes about 130,000 clones, about 88% of them seen just once. This receptor was obtained from a man aged 55 to 69 with COVID-19, enrolled during active disease. The specimen sequenced was peripheral blood.

CDR3 residues: CASTSGQGLGDEQFF. Here the CDR3 DNA reads TGCGCCAGCACCTCGGGACAGGGTCTTGGTGATGAGCAGTTCTTC. The rearrangement uses TRBV5-1 and TRBJ2-1; 9 bases agree with TRBD1. This CDR3 is 15 amino acids long. The ends lost 6 bases at V and 8 bases at J; junction bases unmatched: 12. Per the germline V gene, CDR1 is SGHRS and CDR2 is YFSETQ.